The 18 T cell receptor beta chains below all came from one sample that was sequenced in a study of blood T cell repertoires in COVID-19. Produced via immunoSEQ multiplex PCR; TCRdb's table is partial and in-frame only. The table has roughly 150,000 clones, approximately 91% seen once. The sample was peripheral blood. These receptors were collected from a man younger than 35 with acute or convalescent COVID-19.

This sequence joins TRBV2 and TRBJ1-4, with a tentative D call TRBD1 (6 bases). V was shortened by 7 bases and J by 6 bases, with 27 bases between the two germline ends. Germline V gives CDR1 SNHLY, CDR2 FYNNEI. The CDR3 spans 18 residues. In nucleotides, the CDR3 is TGTGCCAGCACCGAAATCCTGGACAGCGACGATACAGATGAAAAACTGTTTTTT. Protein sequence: CASTEILDSDDTDEKLFF.

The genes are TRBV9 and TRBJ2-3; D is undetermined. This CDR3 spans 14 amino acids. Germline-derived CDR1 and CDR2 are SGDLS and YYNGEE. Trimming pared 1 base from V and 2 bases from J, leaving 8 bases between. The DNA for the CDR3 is TGTGCCAGCAGCGTACCAGCGAACACAGATACGCAGTATTTT. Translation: CASSVPANTDTQYF.

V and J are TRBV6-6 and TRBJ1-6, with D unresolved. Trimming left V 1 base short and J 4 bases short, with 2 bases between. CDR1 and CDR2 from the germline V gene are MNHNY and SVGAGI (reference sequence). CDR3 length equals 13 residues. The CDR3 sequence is CASSYLYNSPLHF. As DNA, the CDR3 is TGTGCCAGCAGTTACTTATATAATTCACCCCTCCACTTT.

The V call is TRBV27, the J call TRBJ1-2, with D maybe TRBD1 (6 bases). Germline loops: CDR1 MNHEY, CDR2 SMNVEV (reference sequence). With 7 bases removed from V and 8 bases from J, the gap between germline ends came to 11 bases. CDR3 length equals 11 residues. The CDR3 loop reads CASIRTVGYTF. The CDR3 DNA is TGTGCCAGCATTCGGACAGTAGGCTACACCTTC.

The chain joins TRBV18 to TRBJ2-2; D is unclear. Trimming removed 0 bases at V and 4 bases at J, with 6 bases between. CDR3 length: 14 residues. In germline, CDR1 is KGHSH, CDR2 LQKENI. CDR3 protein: CASSPPSRTGELFF. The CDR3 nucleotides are TGTGCCAGCTCACCACCATCGCGCACCGGGGAGCTGTTTTTT.

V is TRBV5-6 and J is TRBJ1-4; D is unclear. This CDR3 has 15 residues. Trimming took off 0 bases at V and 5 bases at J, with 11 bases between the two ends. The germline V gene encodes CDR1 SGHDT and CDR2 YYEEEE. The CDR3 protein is CASSLAGSANEKLFF. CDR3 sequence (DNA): TGTGCCAGCAGCTTGGCTGGGTCAGCGAATGAAAAACTGTTTTTT.

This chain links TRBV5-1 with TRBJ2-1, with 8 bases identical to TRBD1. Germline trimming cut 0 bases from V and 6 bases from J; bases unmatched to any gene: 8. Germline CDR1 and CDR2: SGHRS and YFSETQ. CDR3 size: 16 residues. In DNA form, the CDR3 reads TGCGCCAGCAGCTTGGGCCCGGGACAGGACCTCAATGAGCAGTTCTTC. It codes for CASSLGPGQDLNEQFF. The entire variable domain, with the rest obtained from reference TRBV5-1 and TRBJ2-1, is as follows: KAGVTQTPRYLIKTRGQQVTLSCSPISGHRSVSWYQQTPGQGLQFLFEYFSETQRNKGNFPGRFSGRQFSNSRSEMNVSTLELGDSALYLCASSLGPGQDLNEQFFGPGTRLTVL.

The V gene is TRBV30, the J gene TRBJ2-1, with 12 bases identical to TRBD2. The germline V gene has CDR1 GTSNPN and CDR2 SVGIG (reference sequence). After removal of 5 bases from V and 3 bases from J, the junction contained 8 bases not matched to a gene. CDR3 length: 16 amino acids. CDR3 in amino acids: CAWLATTSGSYNEQFF. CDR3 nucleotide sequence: TGTGCCTGGCTAGCCACGACTAGCGGGAGCTACAATGAGCAGTTCTTC.

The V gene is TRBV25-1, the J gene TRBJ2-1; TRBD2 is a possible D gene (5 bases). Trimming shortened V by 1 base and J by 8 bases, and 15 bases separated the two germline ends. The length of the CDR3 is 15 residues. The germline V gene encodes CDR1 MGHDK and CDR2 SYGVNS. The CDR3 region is CASSEWGSVAYEQFF. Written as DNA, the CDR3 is TGTGCCAGCAGTGAATGGGGTAGCGTGGCGTATGAGCAGTTCTTC. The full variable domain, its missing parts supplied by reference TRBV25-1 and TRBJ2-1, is EADIYQTPRYLVIGTGKKITLECSQTMGHDKMYWYQQDPGMELHLIHYSYGVNSTEKGDLSSESTVSRIRTEHFPLTLESARPSHTSQYLCASSEWGSVAYEQFFGPGTRLTVL.

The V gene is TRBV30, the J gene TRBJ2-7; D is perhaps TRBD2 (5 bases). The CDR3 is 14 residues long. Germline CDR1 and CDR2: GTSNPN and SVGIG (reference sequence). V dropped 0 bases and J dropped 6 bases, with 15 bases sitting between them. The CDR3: CAWSVESGLGEQYF. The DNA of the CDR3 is TGTGCCTGGAGTGTCGAGAGCGGCCTTGGCGAGCAGTACTTC.

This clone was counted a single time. In nucleotides, the CDR3 is TGTGCCAGCAGTGGGGGGGCAGGGCCCGTCTACGAGCAGTACTTC. As protein: CASSGGAGPVYEQYF. The chain carries TRBV27 and TRBJ2-7; TRBD2 might be the D (7 bases). Germline V gives CDR1 MNHEY, CDR2 SMNVEV (reference sequence). Between the trimmed V and J ends, which lost 5 bases and 3 bases, there was a span of 17 bases. The length of the CDR3 is 15 residues.

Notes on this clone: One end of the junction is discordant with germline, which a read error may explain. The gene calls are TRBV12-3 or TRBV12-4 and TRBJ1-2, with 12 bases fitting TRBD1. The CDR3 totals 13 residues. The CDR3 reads CASSPPGQGAPIF. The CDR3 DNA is TGTGCCAGCAGTCCCCCGGGACAGGGGGCCCCTATCTTC.

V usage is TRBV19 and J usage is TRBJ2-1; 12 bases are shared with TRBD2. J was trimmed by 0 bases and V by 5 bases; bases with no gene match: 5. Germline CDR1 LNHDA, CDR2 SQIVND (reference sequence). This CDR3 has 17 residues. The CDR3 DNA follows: TGTGCCAGTAGTCGGACTAGCGGGGATTCCTCCTACAATGAGCAGTTCTTC. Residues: CASSRTSGDSSYNEQFF.

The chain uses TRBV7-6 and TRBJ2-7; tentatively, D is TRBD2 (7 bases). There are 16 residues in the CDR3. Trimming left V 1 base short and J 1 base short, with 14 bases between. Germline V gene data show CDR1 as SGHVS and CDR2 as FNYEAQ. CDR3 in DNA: TGTGCCAGCAGCTTAGTGGGGGGGCCTCTTTCCTACGAGCAGTACTTC. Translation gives CASSLVGGPLSYEQYF. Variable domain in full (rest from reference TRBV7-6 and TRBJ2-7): GAGVSQSPRYKVTKRGQDVALRCDPISGHVSLYWYRQALGQGPEFLTYFNYEAQQDKSGLPNDRFSAERPEGSISTLTIQRTEQRDSAMYRCASSLVGGPLSYEQYFGPGTRLTVT.

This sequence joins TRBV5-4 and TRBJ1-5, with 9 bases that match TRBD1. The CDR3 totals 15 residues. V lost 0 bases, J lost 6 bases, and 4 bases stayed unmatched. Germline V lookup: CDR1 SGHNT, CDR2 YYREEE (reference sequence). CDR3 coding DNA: TGTGCCAGCAGCTTGGACAGGGGGCAGGTTCAGCCCCAGCATTTT. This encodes CASSLDRGQVQPQHF.

The CDR3 loop reads CASSLADRANYGYTF. DNA for the CDR3: TGCGCCAGCAGCTTAGCGGACAGGGCTAACTATGGCTACACCTTC. The chain combines TRBV5-1 with TRBJ1-2, with 8 bases fitting TRBD1. The junction had 3 bases not matched to a gene; V was cut back by 2 bases and J by 0 bases. The CDR3 loop spans 15 amino acids. CDR1 and CDR2 (germline): SGHRS, YFSETQ.

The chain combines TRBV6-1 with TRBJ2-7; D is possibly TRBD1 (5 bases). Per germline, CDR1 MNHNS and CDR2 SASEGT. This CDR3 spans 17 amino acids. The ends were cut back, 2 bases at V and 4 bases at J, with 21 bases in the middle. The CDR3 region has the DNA TGTGCCAGCAGTGAAAATAAGATAATGCAGGGCTATTACGAGCAGTACTTC. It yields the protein CASSENKIMQGYYEQYF.

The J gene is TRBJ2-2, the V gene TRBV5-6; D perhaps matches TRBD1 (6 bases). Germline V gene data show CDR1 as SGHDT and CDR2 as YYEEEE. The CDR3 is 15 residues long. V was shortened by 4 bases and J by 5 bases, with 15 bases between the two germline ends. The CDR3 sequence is CASSPLSQGTGELFF. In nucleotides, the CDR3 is TGTGCCAGCAGCCCGCTTTCACAGGGAACCGGGGAGCTGTTTTTT.